The 13 T cell receptor beta chains reported below all come from one sample, sequenced in a study of shared clonotypes between healthy human individuals. Clones were sequenced by immunoSEQ multiplex PCR, and TCRdb holds only the in-frame ones, with some missing. The table lists 2 million to 2.5 million clones, approximately 90% of them singletons. Sequenced sample: naive CD4+ T cells from PBMCs. Subset described: CD45RA+ positively selected. These receptors were obtained from a man between 18 and 29 years old in good health. Some clones in this sample may be carry-over from other donors' samples.

This sequence joins TRBV7-9 and TRBJ2-3, with unresolved D. The CDR3 has 14 amino acids. The germline CDR1 and CDR2 sequences are SEHNR and FQNEAQ (reference sequence). V gave up 5 bases and J gave up 2 bases, with 11 bases separating them. CDR3 in amino acids: CASSPLYNTDTQYF. For the CDR3, the DNA is TGTGCCAGCAGCCCCCTGTACAACACAGATACGCAGTATTTT.

The rearrangement links TRBV19 to TRBJ2-7; 9 bases fit TRBD1. This CDR3 has 15 residues. Germline CDR1 LNHDA, CDR2 SQIVND (reference sequence). V was pared by 5 bases and J by 7 bases, with 12 bases of the junction left unmatched. The CDR3 region has the DNA TGTGCCAGTAGTGTTACAGGGGGCCGGGGGATGGAGCAGTACTTC. Amino acids: CASSVTGGRGMEQYF.

This rearrangement joins TRBV10-3 to TRBJ2-7, with D maybe TRBD1 (6 bases). Deletions cut 11 bases from V and 4 bases from J, with 18 bases between. The length of the CDR3 is 13 residues. The germline V gene has CDR1 ENHRY and CDR2 SYGVKD. For the CDR3, the DNA is TGTGCCGCGGCGCGGACAGACCCGTACGAGCAGTACTTC. Encoded protein: CAAARTDPYEQYF.

The rearrangement uses TRBV15 and TRBJ2-2; no firm D call. Germline CDR1 is LNHNV and CDR2 is YYDKDF (reference sequence). V was pared by 4 bases and J by 6 bases, with 9 bases between. This CDR3 comprises 13 residues. This CDR3 is CATSTRMAGELFF. Written as DNA, the CDR3 is TGTGCCACCAGCACCCGAATGGCCGGGGAGCTGTTTTTT.

The chain recombines TRBV5-4 with TRBJ2-3; tentatively, D is TRBD1 (6 bases). Germline CDR1 is SGHNT and CDR2 is YYREEE (reference sequence). V lost 0 bases, J lost 0 bases, and 8 bases lay in between. This CDR3 region has 15 residues. The DNA of the CDR3 is TGTGCCAGCAGCTTGGCCAGGGGAAGCACAGATACGCAGTATTTT. This encodes CASSLARGSTDTQYF.

This clone occurred once. This chain connects TRBV6-1 to TRBJ2-7; a possible D gene is TRBD2 (5 bases). V was clipped by 4 bases and J by 0 bases, with 16 bases between them. CDR1 and CDR2 from the germline V gene are MNHNS and SASEGT. The length of the CDR3 is 16 residues. CDR3 residues: CASSAFHGGSSYEQYF. The CDR3 coding sequence is TGTGCCAGCAGTGCTTTTCATGGAGGAAGCTCCTACGAGCAGTACTTC.

The chain joins TRBV7-3 to TRBJ2-1; D may be TRBD2 (6 bases). The CDR3 consists of 16 residues. Germline V CDR1 and CDR2: SGHTA, FQGTGA. The V and J ends lost 2 bases and 8 bases respectively, with 19 bases between them. CDR3 protein: CASSLVPSGVGDEQFF. CDR3 DNA: TGTGCCAGCAGCTTAGTTCCCTCGGGAGTAGGGGATGAGCAGTTCTTC.

V usage is TRBV27 and J usage is TRBJ1-4; possibly TRBD1 for D (5 bases). The CDR3 spans 14 residues. Trimming took off 5 bases at V and 0 bases at J, with 7 bases between the two ends. CDR1 and CDR2 from the germline V gene are MNHEY and SMNVEV (reference sequence). The CDR3 sequence is CASSRTPTNEKLFF. CDR3 nucleotides: TGTGCCAGCAGTCGGACACCAACTAATGAAAAACTGTTTTTT.

This sequence joins TRBV4-1 and TRBJ1-1; unclear D gene. V lost 4 bases and J lost 0, with 9 bases in between. Looked up from germline, CDR1 is MGHRA and CDR2 is YSYEKL. CDR3 size: 14 residues. The CDR3 nucleotides are TGCGCCAGCAGCCTGAGGCAGCTGAACACTGAAGCTTTCTTT. Protein sequence: CASSLRQLNTEAFF.

For this clone: In the same sample, other DNA sequences code for this CDR3. The chain links TRBV20-1 to TRBJ2-3; D is uncertain. The CDR3 has 10 amino acids. Trimming left V 1 base short and J 6 bases short, with 2 bases between. Germline CDR1 is DFQATT and CDR2 is SNEGSKA (reference sequence). CDR3 residues: CSARVDTQYF. In nucleotides, the CDR3 is TGCAGTGCTAGAGTGGATACGCAGTATTTT.

The chain couples TRBV19 to TRBJ2-7, with D maybe TRBD1 (5 bases). V dropped 8 bases and J dropped 0 bases, with 14 bases sitting between them. The germline V gene encodes CDR1 LNHDA and CDR2 SQIVND (reference sequence). This CDR3 has 14 residues. CDR3 in amino acids: CASAATTASYEQYF. CDR3 DNA sequence: TGTGCCAGTGCCGCAACGACAGCCTCCTACGAGCAGTACTTC.

With regard to this clone: Other DNA sequences within the sample encode an identical CDR3. V gene TRBV28 combines with J gene TRBJ1-5, with 9 bases fitting TRBD1. This CDR3 has 15 residues. Per germline, CDR1 MDHEN and CDR2 SYDVKM. With 7 bases clipped from V and 2 bases from J, the junction kept 6 bases outside the gene matches. CDR3 in amino acids: CASTPRDRGNQPQHF. The CDR3 nucleotides are TGTGCCAGCACCCCCCGGGACAGGGGCAATCAGCCCCAGCATTTT. Supplemented by reference TRBV28 and TRBJ1-5, the full variable domain reads DVKVTQSSRYLVKRTGEKVFLECVQDMDHENMFWYRQDPGLGLRLIYFSYDVKMKEKGDIPEGYSVSREKKERFSLILESASTNQTSMYLCASTPRDRGNQPQHFGDGTRLSIL.

This clone was counted a single time. The CDR3 region is CASSLKETSKTGELFF. The CDR3, as DNA: TGTGCCAGCAGCTTAAAGGAGACTAGCAAGACCGGGGAGCTGTTTTTT. The rearrangement uses TRBV7-9 and TRBJ2-2; the match to TRBD2 covers 7 bases. CDR3 length: 16 residues. Germline CDR1 and CDR2: SEHNR and FQNEAQ (reference sequence). Unmatched junction bases numbered 8, after V lost 2 bases and J lost 5 bases.